The 8 T cell receptor beta chains below were found in one sample sequenced in a study of blood T cell repertoires in COVID-19. Clones were read by immunoSEQ multiplex PCR, and TCRdb kept only the in-frame ones, dropping some. In the table there are about 300,000 clones, about four fifths of which are singletons. Sequences were obtained from peripheral blood. The receptors derive from a human donor with COVID-19, enrolled during active disease. The donor label of this sample is uncertain.

This chain connects TRBV27 to TRBJ1-6, with a weak D call TRBD1 (5 bases). V lost 5 bases and J 9 bases, leaving 8 bases between the germline ends. Germline V gene sequence: CDR1 MNHEY, CDR2 SMNVEV (reference sequence). This CDR3 is 12 amino acids long. This chain's CDR3 is CASSNGGSPLHF. The CDR3 DNA sequence: TGTGCCAGCAGTAACGGGGGTTCACCCCTCCACTTT.

The genes are TRBV27 and TRBJ2-3; D is perhaps TRBD2 (6 bases). The V gene's germline CDR1 is MNHEY and CDR2 SMNVEV (reference sequence). The CDR3 loop spans 14 amino acids. V lost 2 bases, J lost 2 bases, and 8 bases lay in between. In DNA, the CDR3 is TGTGCCAGCAGTTTAGGGGGGTACACAGATACGCAGTATTTT. Its protein is CASSLGGYTDTQYF.

The genes are TRBV11-1 and TRBJ1-4; D is uncertain. This CDR3 comprises 16 residues. V was trimmed by 3 bases and J by 8 bases, leaving 19 bases between them. CDR1 is SGHAT, CDR2 FQDESV, per germline (reference sequence). CDR3: CASSLDGGSFGEKLFF. CDR3 in DNA: TGTGCCAGCAGCTTGGACGGAGGATCCTTTGGCGAAAAACTGTTTTTT.

This chain links TRBV4-3 with TRBJ1-1, with TRBD1 as a possible D gene (6 bases). Germline V CDR1 and CDR2: LGHNA, YSLEER. Trimming stripped 0 bases from V and 5 bases from J, with 13 bases between. CDR3 length: 15 amino acids. The CDR3: CASSQDRGLGTEAFF. The DNA of the CDR3 is TGCGCCAGCAGCCAAGACAGGGGTTTGGGGACTGAAGCTTTCTTT.

CDR3 bases: TGTGCCAGCAGCCAAGAGGGACTAGCGGGAGACCCGTCCTACGAGCAGTACTTC. This sequence encodes CASSQEGLAGDPSYEQYF. This chain joins TRBV3-1 (or the pseudogene TRBV3-2) and TRBJ2-7; 14 bases agree with TRBD2. Germline loops: CDR1 LGHDT, CDR2 YNNKEL (reference sequence). J was trimmed by 1 base and V by 0 bases; bases with no gene match: 5. This CDR3 spans 18 amino acids.

The CDR3 DNA sequence: TGTGCCAGCAGCTGGGGACAGCTCTCTGGAAACACCATATATTTT. This sequence encodes CASSWGQLSGNTIYF. The chain employs TRBV7-9 and TRBJ1-3; TRBD1 matches 7 bases. Trimming cost V 4 bases and J 0 bases; bases outside gene matches: 3. Germline V gene lookup returns CDR1 SEHNR and CDR2 FQNEAQ (reference sequence). The CDR3 has 15 amino acids.

This rearrangement joins TRBV28 to TRBJ2-3; 8 bases map to TRBD2. Germline V gene lookup returns CDR1 MDHEN and CDR2 SYDVKM. The V segment lost 4 bases and the J segment 5 bases; nucleotides outside the gene matches: 8. This CDR3 has 15 amino acids. CDR3 in DNA: TGTGCCAGCAGTTCCAAGGGACTAGGGTTAGATACGCAGTATTTT. This gives the protein CASSSKGLGLDTQYF.

The chain combines TRBV5-1 with TRBJ1-1, with a tentative D call TRBD1 (5 bases). The germline CDR1 and CDR2 sequences are SGHRS and YFSETQ. V was clipped by 0 bases and J by 1 base, with 13 bases between them. The CDR3 has 16 amino acids. CDR3 DNA sequence: TGCGCCAGCAGCTTGGTTCTCGGGAGGGGGAACACTGAAGCTTTCTTT. It codes for CASSLVLGRGNTEAFF.